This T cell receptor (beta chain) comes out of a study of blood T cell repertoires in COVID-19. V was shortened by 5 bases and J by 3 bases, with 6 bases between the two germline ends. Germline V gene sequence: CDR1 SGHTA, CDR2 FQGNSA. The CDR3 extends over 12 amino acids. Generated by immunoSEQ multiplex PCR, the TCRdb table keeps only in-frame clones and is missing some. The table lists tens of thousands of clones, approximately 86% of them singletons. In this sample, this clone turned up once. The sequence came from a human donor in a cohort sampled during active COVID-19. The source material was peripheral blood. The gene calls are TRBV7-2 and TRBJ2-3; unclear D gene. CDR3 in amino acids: CASSPGTDTQYF. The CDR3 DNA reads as TGTGCCAGCAGCCCAGGTACAGATACGCAGTATTTT.